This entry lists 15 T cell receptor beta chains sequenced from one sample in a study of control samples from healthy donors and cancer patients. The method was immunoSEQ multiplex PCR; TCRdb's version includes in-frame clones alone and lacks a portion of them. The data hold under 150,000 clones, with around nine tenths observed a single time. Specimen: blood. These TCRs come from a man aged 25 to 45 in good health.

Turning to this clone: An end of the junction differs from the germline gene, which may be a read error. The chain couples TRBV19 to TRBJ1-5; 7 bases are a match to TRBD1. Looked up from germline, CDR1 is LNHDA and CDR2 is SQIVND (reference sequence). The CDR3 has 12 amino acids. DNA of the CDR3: TGCAGGGGGTTTAATCGTAATCAGCCCCAGCATTTT. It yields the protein CRGFNRNQPQHF.

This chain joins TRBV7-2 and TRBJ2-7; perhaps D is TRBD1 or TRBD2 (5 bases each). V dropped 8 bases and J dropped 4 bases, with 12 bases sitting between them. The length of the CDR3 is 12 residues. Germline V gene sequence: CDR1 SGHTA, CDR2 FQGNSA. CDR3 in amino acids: CASSRGAYEQYF. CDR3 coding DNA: TGTGCCAGCTCTCGAGGGGCGTACGAGCAGTACTTC.

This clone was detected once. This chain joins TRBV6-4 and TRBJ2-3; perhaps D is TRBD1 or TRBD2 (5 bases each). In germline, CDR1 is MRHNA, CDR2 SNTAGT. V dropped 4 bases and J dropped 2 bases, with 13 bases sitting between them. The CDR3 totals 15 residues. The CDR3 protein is CASSGGTGYTDTQYF. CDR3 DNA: TGTGCCAGCAGTGGAGGGACGGGATACACAGATACGCAGTATTTT.

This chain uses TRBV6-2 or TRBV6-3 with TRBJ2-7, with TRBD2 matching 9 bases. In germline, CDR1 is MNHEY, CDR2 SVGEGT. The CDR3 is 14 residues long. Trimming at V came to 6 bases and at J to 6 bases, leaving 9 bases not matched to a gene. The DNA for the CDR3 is TGTGCCAGCAGCCTTAGCGGGAGTTTGATCGAGCAGTACTTC. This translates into CASSLSGSLIEQYF.

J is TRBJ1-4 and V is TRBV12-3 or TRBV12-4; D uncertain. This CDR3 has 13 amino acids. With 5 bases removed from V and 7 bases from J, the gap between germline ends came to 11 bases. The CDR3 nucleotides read TGTGCCAGCAGTAGGGTGAATGCTGAAAAACTGTTTTTT. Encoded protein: CASSRVNAEKLFF.

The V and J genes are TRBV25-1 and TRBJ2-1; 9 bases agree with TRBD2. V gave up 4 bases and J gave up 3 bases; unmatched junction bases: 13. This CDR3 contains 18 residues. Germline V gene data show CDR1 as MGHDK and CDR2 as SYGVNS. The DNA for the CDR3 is TGTGCCAGCAGTGGACTCCTAGCGGGGTCCTTTAACTACAATGAGCAGTTCTTC. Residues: CASSGLLAGSFNYNEQFF. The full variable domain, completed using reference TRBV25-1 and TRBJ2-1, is EADIYQTPRYLVIGTGKKITLECSQTMGHDKMYWYQQDPGMELHLIHYSYGVNSTEKGDLSSESTVSRIRTEHFPLTLESARPSHTSQYLCASSGLLAGSFNYNEQFFGPGTRLTVL.

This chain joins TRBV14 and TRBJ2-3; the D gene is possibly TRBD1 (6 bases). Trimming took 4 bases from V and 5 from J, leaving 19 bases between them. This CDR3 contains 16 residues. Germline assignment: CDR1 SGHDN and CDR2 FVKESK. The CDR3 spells CASSPRTAGTGDTQYF. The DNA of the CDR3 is TGTGCCAGCAGCCCACGGACAGCAGGAACTGGAGATACGCAGTATTTT. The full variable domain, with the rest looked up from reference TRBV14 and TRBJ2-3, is EAGVTQFPSHSVIEKGQTVTLRCDPISGHDNLYWYRRVMGKEIKFLLHFVKESKQDESGMPNNRFLAERTGGTYSTLKVQPAELEDSGVYFCASSPRTAGTGDTQYFGPGTRLTVL.

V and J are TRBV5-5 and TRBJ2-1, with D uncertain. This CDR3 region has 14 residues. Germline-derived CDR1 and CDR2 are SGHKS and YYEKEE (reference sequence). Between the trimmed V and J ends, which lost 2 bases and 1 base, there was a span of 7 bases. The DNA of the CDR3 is TGTGCCAGCAGCTTTTACGGTTCCTACAATGAGCAGTTCTTC. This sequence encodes CASSFYGSYNEQFF.

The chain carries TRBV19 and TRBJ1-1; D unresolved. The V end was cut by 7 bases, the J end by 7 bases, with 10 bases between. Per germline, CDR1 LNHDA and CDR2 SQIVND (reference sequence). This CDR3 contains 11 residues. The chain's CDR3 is CASTVGVEAFF. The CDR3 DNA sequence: TGTGCCAGTACGGTCGGGGTTGAAGCTTTCTTT.

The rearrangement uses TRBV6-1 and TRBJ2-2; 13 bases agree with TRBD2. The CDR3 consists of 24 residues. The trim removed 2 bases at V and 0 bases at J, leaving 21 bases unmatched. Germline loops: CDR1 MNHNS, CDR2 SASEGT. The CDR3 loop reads CASSEFFWAESGLAGASNTGELFF. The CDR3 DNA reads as TGTGCCAGCAGTGAATTTTTTTGGGCAGAAAGCGGACTAGCGGGGGCTTCGAACACCGGGGAGCTGTTTTTT.

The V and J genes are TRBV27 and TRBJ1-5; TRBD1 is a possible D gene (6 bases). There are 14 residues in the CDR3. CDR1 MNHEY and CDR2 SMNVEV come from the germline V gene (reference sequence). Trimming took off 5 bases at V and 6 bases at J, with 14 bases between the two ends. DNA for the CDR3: TGTGCCAGCAGTCGTACAGGGATAGGTCAGCCCCAGCATTTT. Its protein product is CASSRTGIGQPQHF.

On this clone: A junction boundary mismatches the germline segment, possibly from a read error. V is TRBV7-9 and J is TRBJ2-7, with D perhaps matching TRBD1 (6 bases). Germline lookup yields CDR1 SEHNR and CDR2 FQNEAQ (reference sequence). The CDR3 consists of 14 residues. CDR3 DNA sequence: TGTGCCAGCAGCCCGGGACAAAACTCCTACGAGCAGTGCTTC. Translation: CASSPGQNSYEQCF.

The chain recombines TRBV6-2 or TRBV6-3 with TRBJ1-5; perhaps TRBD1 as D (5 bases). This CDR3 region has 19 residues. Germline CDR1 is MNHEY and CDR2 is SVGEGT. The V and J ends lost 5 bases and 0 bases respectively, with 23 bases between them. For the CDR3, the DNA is TGTGCCAGCAGTAAACCGCAACTCGGGGGGACTTATAGCAATCAGCCCCAGCATTTT. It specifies CASSKPQLGGTYSNQPQHF.

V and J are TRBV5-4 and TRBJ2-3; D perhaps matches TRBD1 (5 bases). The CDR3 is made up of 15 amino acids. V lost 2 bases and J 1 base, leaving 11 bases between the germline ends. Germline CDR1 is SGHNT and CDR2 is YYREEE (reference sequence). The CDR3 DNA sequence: TGTGCCAGCAGCTTAGCAGGGAAGGGCACAGATACGCAGTATTTT. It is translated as CASSLAGKGTDTQYF. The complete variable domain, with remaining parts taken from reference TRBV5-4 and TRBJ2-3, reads ETGVTQSPTHLIKTRGQQVTLRCSSQSGHNTVSWYQQALGQGPQFIFQYYREEENGRGNFPPRFSGLQFPNYSSELNVNALELDDSALYLCASSLAGKGTDTQYFGPGTRLTVL.

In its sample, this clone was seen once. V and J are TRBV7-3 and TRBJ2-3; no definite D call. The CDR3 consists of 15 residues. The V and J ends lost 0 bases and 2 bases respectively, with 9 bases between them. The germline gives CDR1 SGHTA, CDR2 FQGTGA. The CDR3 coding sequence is TGTGCCAGCAGCTTAACAGGGCAGAACACAGATACGCAGTATTTT. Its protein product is CASSLTGQNTDTQYF.